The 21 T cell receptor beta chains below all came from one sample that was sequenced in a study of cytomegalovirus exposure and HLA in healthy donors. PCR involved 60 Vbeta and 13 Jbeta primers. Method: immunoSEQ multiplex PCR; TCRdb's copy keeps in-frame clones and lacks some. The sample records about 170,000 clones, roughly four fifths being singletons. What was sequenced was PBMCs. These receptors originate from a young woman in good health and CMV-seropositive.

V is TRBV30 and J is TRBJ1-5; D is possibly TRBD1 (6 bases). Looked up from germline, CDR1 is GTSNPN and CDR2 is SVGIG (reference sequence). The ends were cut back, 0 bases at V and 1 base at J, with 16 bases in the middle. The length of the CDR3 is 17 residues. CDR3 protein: CAWSVFLLGQSNQPQHF. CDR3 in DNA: TGTGCCTGGAGTGTATTCCTGTTAGGACAGAGCAATCAGCCCCAGCATTTT.

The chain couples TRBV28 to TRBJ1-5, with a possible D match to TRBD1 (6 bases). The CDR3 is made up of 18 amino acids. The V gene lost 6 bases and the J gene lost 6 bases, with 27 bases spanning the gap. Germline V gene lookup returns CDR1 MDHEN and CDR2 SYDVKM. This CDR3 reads CASSQRGVGGRVGQPQHF. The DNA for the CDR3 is TGTGCCAGCAGCCAAAGGGGGGTCGGGGGGCGAGTGGGTCAGCCCCAGCATTTT.

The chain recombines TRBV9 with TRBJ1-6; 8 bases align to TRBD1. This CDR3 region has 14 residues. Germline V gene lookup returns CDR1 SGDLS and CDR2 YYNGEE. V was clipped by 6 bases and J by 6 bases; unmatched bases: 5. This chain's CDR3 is CASTRDRTNSPLHF. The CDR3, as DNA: TGTGCCAGCACCCGGGACAGGACTAATTCACCCCTCCACTTT.

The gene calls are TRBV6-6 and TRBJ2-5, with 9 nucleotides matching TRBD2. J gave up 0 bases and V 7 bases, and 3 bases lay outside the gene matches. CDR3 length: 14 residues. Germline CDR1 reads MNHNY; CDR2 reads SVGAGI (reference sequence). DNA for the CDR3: TGTGCCAGCAAGGCTAGCGGGGACCAAGAGACCCAGTACTTC. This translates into CASKASGDQETQYF.

The CDR3 sequence: CASRPGRNTDTQYF. The CDR3 DNA follows: TGTGCCAGTAGACCCGGGAGGAACACAGATACGCAGTATTTT. This chain connects TRBV19 to TRBJ2-3; 7 nucleotides align to TRBD2. CDR3 length: 14 residues. V shed 6 bases and J 2 bases; nucleotides not matched to a gene: 5. CDR1 LNHDA and CDR2 SQIVND come from the germline V gene (reference sequence).

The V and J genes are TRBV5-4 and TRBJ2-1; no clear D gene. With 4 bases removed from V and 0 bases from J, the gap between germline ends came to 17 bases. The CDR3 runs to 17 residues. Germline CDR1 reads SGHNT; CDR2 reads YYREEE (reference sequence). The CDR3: CASSPQIHPGSYNEQFF. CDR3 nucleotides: TGTGCCAGCAGCCCCCAAATCCATCCCGGCTCCTACAATGAGCAGTTCTTC.

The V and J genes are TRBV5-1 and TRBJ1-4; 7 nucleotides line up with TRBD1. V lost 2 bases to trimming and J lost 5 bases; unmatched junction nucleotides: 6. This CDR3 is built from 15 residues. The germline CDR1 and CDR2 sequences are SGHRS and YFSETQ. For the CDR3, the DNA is TGCGCCAGCAGCTTTACCGGGACAGCCAATGAAAAACTGTTTTTT. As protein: CASSFTGTANEKLFF. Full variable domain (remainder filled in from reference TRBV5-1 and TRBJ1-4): KAGVTQTPRYLIKTRGQQVTLSCSPISGHRSVSWYQQTPGQGLQFLFEYFSETQRNKGNFPGRFSGRQFSNSRSEMNVSTLELGDSALYLCASSFTGTANEKLFFGSGTQLSVL.

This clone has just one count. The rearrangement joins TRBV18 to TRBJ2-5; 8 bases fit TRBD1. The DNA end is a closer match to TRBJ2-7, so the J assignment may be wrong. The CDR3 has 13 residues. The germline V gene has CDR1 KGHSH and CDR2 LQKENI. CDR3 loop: CASSQGQDYEQYF. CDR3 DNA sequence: TGTGCCAGCTCACAGGGACAGGACTACGAGCAGTACTTC.

The CDR3 nucleotides read TGTGCCAGCAGTTACTCGATAAGAGGCACTGAAGCTTTCTTT. Translating it yields CASSYSIRGTEAFF. V is TRBV6-5 and J is TRBJ1-1; unclear D gene. Germline V gene sequence: CDR1 MNHEY, CDR2 SVGAGI. The length of the CDR3 is 14 residues. Trimming pared 0 bases from V and 4 bases from J, leaving 9 bases between.

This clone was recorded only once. CDR3 protein: CASSWGGTSGGEAQETQYF. The DNA of the CDR3 is TGTGCCAGCAGTTGGGGGGGAACTAGCGGGGGAGAGGCTCAAGAGACCCAGTACTTC. This sequence joins TRBV28 and TRBJ2-5, with TRBD2 matching 11 bases. J was trimmed by 2 bases and V by 4 bases; bases with no gene match: 15. The CDR3 loop spans 19 amino acids. The V gene's germline CDR1 is MDHEN and CDR2 SYDVKM.

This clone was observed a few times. The CDR3 DNA is TGTGCCAGCAGCTTTAGCGGATTACCCCAAGAGACCCAGTACTTC. This sequence encodes CASSFSGLPQETQYF. The chain couples TRBV7-9 to TRBJ2-5; possible D gene TRBD2, 6 bases. Trimming left V 3 bases short and J 1 base short, with 12 bases between. Germline CDR1 SEHNR, CDR2 FQNEAQ (reference sequence). This CDR3 is 15 amino acids long.

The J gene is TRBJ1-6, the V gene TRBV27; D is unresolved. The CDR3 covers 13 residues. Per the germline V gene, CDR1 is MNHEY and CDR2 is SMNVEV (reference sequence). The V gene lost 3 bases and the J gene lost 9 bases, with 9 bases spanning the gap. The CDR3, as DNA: TGTGCCAGCAGTTTGATAGTTGGTTCACCCCTCCACTTT. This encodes CASSLIVGSPLHF.

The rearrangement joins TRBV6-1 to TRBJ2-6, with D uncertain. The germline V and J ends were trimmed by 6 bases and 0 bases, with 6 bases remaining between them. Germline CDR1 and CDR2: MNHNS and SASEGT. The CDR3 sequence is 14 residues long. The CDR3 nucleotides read TGTGCCAGCAGCCAAATCTCTGGGGCCAACGTCCTGACTTTC. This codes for CASSQISGANVLTF.

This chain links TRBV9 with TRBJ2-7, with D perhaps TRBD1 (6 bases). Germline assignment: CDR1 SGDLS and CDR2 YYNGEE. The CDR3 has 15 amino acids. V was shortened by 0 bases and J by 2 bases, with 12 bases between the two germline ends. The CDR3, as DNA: TGTGCCAGCAGCGTAGGGACAGCCACAACCTACGAGCAGTACTTC. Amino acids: CASSVGTATTYEQYF.

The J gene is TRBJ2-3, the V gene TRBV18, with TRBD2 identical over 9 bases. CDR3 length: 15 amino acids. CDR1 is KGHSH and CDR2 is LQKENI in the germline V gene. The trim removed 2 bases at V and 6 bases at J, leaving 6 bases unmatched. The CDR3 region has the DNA TGTGCCAGCTCACCATTGCGGGGGGGCCCCGATACGCAGTATTTT. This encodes CASSPLRGGPDTQYF.

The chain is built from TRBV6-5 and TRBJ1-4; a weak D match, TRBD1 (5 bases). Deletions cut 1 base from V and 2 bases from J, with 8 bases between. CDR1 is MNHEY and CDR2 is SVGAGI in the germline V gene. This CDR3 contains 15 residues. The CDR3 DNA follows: TGTGCCAGCAGTTACTGGTCAGGGACTAATGAAAAACTGTTTTTT. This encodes CASSYWSGTNEKLFF.

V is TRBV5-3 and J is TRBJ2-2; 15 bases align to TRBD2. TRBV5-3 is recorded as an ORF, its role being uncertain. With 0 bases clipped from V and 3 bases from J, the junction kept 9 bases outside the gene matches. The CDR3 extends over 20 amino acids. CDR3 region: CARSLDSGTSGGKDTGELFF. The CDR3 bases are TGTGCCAGAAGCTTGGATAGCGGGACTAGCGGGGGGAAGGACACCGGGGAGCTGTTTTTT.

CDR3 nucleotides: TGCAGCGTTTCGTCGGGGGAGACCCAGTACTTC. Its protein is CSVSSGETQYF. This chain uses TRBV29-1 with TRBJ2-5; D is perhaps TRBD2 (5 bases). Germline V gene sequence: CDR1 SQVTM, CDR2 ANQGSEA. There are 11 residues in the CDR3. The germline V and J ends were trimmed by 5 bases and 5 bases, with 9 bases remaining between them.

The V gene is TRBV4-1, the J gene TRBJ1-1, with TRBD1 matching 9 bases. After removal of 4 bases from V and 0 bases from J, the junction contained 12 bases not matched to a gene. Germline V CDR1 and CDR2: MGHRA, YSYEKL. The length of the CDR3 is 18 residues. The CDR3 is CASSPGQGFNVMNTEAFF. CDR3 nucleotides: TGCGCCAGCAGCCCGGGACAGGGATTTAATGTAATGAACACTGAAGCTTTCTTT.

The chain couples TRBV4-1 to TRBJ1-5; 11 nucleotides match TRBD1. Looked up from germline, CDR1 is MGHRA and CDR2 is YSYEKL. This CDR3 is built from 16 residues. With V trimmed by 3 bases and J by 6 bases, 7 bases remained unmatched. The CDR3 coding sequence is TGCGCCAGCAGCCATCTAGGCGGGACAGGGGGTCAGCCCCAGCATTTT. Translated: CASSHLGGTGGQPQHF.

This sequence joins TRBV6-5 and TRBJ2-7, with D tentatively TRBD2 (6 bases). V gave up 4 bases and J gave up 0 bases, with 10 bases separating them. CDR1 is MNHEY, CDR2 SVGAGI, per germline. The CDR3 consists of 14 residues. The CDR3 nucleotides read TGTGCCAGCAGTTGGGACGGGAGCTCCTACGAGCAGTACTTC. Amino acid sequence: CASSWDGSSYEQYF.